This TCR beta chain was captured by sequencing in a study of blood T cell repertoires in COVID-19. Study at large: Samples taken during acute and convalescent COVID-19 were collected in the United States, Italy and Spain. T cells, B-cell-depleted T cells, or PBMCs supplied cDNA or gDNA.

V trimming: 2 bases; J trimming: 0 bases; junction bases outside the gene matches: 6. Germline CDR1 reads MNHEY; CDR2 reads SVGEGT. The CDR3 extends over 17 amino acids. Authors' analysis steps: The assay estimated nucleated cells by amplifying reference gene primers. Repertoires were generated with immunoSEQ multiplex PCR, while TCRdb's copy carries only in-frame clones and drops some. That table supplies the V and J calls and clone size; D and trimming were determined from the DNA. Of 75,000 to 80,000 clones listed, roughly 90% are singletons. This clonotype originated in a human donor in a cohort sampled during active COVID-19. The chain employs TRBV6-2 or TRBV6-3 and TRBJ2-4; 8 bases align to TRBD1. Material for sequencing was peripheral blood. In nucleotides, the CDR3 is TGTGCCAGCAGTTACGGAGGACAGGGACTAGCCAAAAACATTCAGTACTTC. Translated, it gives CASSYGGQGLAKNIQYF.